Presented here are 15 T cell receptor beta chains from one specimen sequenced in a study of neoadjuvant anti-PD-1 for oral cavity cancer. Repertoires were generated with immunoSEQ multiplex PCR, while TCRdb's copy carries only in-frame clones and drops some. This sample has about 16,000 clones, with 60% to 80% found just once. This specimen consisted of PBMCs, obtained before nivolumab (anti-PD-1) treatment. The source of these receptors is a person aged 40 to 85 with oral cavity squamous cell carcinoma.

The chain uses TRBV7-8 and TRBJ1-1, with 7 bases identical to TRBD1. Germline assignment: CDR1 SGHVS and CDR2 FQNEAQ. V shed 4 bases, J shed 0 bases, and the junction held 5 bases outside the gene matches. This CDR3 has 15 amino acids. The CDR3 spells CASSSSRGMNTEAFF. The CDR3, as DNA: TGTGCCAGCAGCTCGTCCAGGGGGATGAACACTGAAGCTTTCTTT.

The chain combines TRBV4-2 with TRBJ2-7; weak D call: TRBD2 (6 bases). The CDR3 contains 17 residues. The V gene's germline CDR1 is LGHNA and CDR2 YNFKEQ. The V end lost 0 bases, the J end lost 2 bases, and 17 bases lay between the germline ends. CDR3 sequence: CASSQDEAGSGAYEQYF. CDR3 DNA: TGTGCCAGCAGCCAAGACGAGGCCGGGAGTGGGGCCTACGAGCAGTACTTC.

The J gene is TRBJ2-3, the V gene TRBV28; possibly TRBD1 or TRBD2 for D (5 bases each). V lost 6 bases, J lost 2 bases, and 12 bases lay in between. This CDR3 comprises 14 residues. Looked up from germline, CDR1 is MDHEN and CDR2 is SYDVKM. The CDR3 spells CASSRQRTTDTQYF. The CDR3 coding sequence is TGTGCCAGCAGCAGACAGCGGACCACAGATACGCAGTATTTT.

The chain is built from TRBV2 and TRBJ2-7; TRBD2 agrees at 8 bases. Germline V gene sequence: CDR1 SNHLY, CDR2 FYNNEI. The CDR3 is 14 residues long. Trimming at V came to 8 bases and at J to 3 bases, leaving 9 bases not matched to a gene. DNA of the CDR3: TGTGCCAGCGGGTGGGGACTAGAAAACTACGAGCAGTACTTC. This gives the protein CASGWGLENYEQYF.

This clone has more than one count but fewer than ten. V usage is TRBV4-1 and J usage is TRBJ2-7; a weak D match, TRBD2 (6 bases). The ends were cut back, 5 bases at V and 5 bases at J, with 22 bases in the middle. Germline CDR1 is MGHRA and CDR2 is YSYEKL. The CDR3 spans 16 residues. CDR3 residues: CASSARTRDSANEQYF. CDR3 DNA sequence: TGCGCCAGCAGCGCCCGGACACGGGACTCGGCCAACGAGCAGTACTTC.

This clone turned up a few times. The chain joins TRBV30 to TRBJ1-6; D may be TRBD1 (5 bases). The V end lost 4 bases, the J end lost 2 bases, and 15 bases lay between the germline ends. CDR1 and CDR2 (germline): GTSNPN, SVGIG (reference sequence). The CDR3 is made up of 16 amino acids. The CDR3 spells CAWIPQGLAYNSPLHF. CDR3 DNA sequence: TGTGCCTGGATACCGCAGGGTCTCGCCTATAATTCACCCCTCCACTTT.

The sample holds a few counts of this clone. As DNA, the CDR3 is TGTGCCAGCAGCTTGGGGTTAGCTCAAGAGACCCAGTACTTC. It encodes CASSLGLAQETQYF. V usage is TRBV5-4 and J usage is TRBJ2-5, with D hard to call. The V and J ends lost 0 bases and 2 bases respectively, with 8 bases between them. This CDR3 spans 14 amino acids. CDR1 SGHNT and CDR2 YYREEE come from the germline V gene (reference sequence).

V is TRBV11-2 and J is TRBJ2-3, with 10 nucleotides matching TRBD2. Germline V gene lookup returns CDR1 SGHAT and CDR2 FQNNGV. The trim removed 5 bases at V and 6 bases at J, leaving 8 bases unmatched. The CDR3 spans 15 residues. The CDR3: CASSPNPSGSDTQYF. The DNA of the CDR3 is TGTGCCAGCAGCCCCAACCCTAGCGGGAGTGATACGCAGTATTTT.

This clone was detected a few times. The chain's CDR3 is CASSLALMGRGSYEQYF. The CDR3 nucleotides are TGTGCCAGCAGCTTAGCGCTAATGGGGCGCGGATCATACGAGCAGTACTTC. The rearrangement links TRBV7-9 to TRBJ2-7, with a weak D call TRBD1 (5 bases). The CDR3 is 17 amino acids. V lost 0 bases to trimming and J lost 4 bases, with 19 bases between them. Germline loops: CDR1 SEHNR, CDR2 FQNEAQ (reference sequence).

This rearrangement joins TRBV9 to TRBJ2-1, with D possibly being TRBD2 (5 bases). Looked up from germline, CDR1 is SGDLS and CDR2 is YYNGEE. Trimming shortened V by 0 bases and J by 8 bases, and 18 bases separated the two germline ends. The length of the CDR3 is 16 residues. This CDR3 reads CASSVGKNWRSDEQFF. The CDR3 region has the DNA TGTGCCAGCAGCGTAGGTAAAAACTGGAGGAGTGATGAGCAGTTCTTC.

This clone was found once. V is TRBV6-5 and J is TRBJ1-5, with D perhaps matching TRBD1 (5 bases). The CDR3 is 14 amino acids. Germline CDR1 MNHEY, CDR2 SVGAGI. V lost 2 bases and J lost 6, with 11 bases in between. The CDR3 region has the DNA TGTGCCAGCAGTTACGGGGCAGGGATTCAGCCCCAGCATTTT. Residues: CASSYGAGIQPQHF.

Comment on this clone: A read error may produce the germline difference seen at one junction end. J is TRBJ1-5 and V is TRBV30; 7 nucleotides match TRBD1. From germline, CDR1 is GTSNPN and CDR2 SVGIG (reference sequence). The CDR3 consists of 16 residues. In DNA form, the CDR3 reads TGTGCCTGGAGCTCAGTGGGGACAGTTCGCAATCAGTCCCAGCATTTT. It translates to CAWSSVGTVRNQSQHF.

The sample holds a few counts of this clone. The genes are TRBV7-6 and TRBJ1-2, with D unresolved. V shed 1 base and J shed 4 bases, with 10 bases lying between them. The CDR3 is 14 residues long. Looked up from germline, CDR1 is SGHVS and CDR2 is FNYEAQ. CDR3 region: CASSLGASLYGYTF. CDR3 coding DNA: TGTGCCAGCAGCTTAGGCGCCAGCCTCTATGGCTACACCTTC.

This chain joins TRBV6-6 and TRBJ2-2, with TRBD1 as a possible D gene (6 bases). The germline V gene encodes CDR1 MNHNY and CDR2 SVGAGI (reference sequence). Trimming removed 6 bases from V and 1 base from J, with 15 bases in between. The CDR3 spans 16 residues. This chain's CDR3 is CASRGRTDKNTGELFF. The CDR3 coding sequence is TGTGCCAGCAGAGGACGGACAGATAAGAACACCGGGGAGCTGTTTTTT.

The chain links TRBV7-9 to TRBJ1-2; D ambiguous. Trimming removed 2 bases from V and 0 bases from J, with 10 bases in between. Germline CDR1 and CDR2: SEHNR and FQNEAQ (reference sequence). CDR3 length equals 15 residues. The CDR3 loop reads CASSLSAGANYGYTF. The CDR3 bases are TGTGCCAGCAGCTTATCAGCCGGGGCTAACTATGGCTACACCTTC.